This T cell receptor (beta chain) stems from a study of blood T cells in healthy people across ages. Together with a sample-barcoded 5' primer, a J-beta primer mix was included in a second PCR lasting roughly 6 to 12 cycles. At least 2.5 million CDR3-containing paired-end reads were obtained per sample. TCRdb reanalysed the 5' RACE reads using MiXCR and keeps one entry per CDR3 protein. The table lists about 1,600,000 distinct CDR3 sequences, 42% of them singletons. The study, taken as a whole, reports: Long-lived donors exceeded aged donors in naive CD4+ cells and diversity.

Individuals who donated were healthy Caucasians from Russia aged roughly 6 to 100. In its sample, this clonotype was seen a few times. Its target is not known. The V gene lost 6 bases and the J gene lost 3 bases, with 11 bases spanning the gap. The CDR3 spans 13 residues. The sequence was collected from a woman aged 18-29 years in good health. The sample was blood. The chain is built from TRBV12-3 or TRBV12-4 and TRBJ1-2; D is unresolved. This CDR3 reads CASSAWKDYGYTF. The CDR3 DNA sequence: TGTGCCAGCAGCGCGTGGAAGGACTATGGCTACACCTTC.